The 8 T cell receptor beta chains in this list originate from one sample, sequenced in a study of CD8+ T cells in alopecia areata. After isolation, RNA underwent reverse transcription to generate cDNA as the sequencing template. The method was immunoSEQ multiplex PCR; TCRdb's version includes in-frame clones alone and lacks a portion of them. This table holds hundreds of thousands of clones, just over 65% found once. The treatment is: oral pan-JAK inhibitor, 5-10 mg twice daily. The sample in question was CD4+ T cells sorted from blood, obtained around week 44, from a patient treated with tofacitinib. Receptor source: a human donor with alopecia areata.

The chain couples TRBV7-9 to TRBJ2-3; 7 nucleotides align to TRBD2. The CDR3 is made up of 16 amino acids. Germline trimming cut 1 base from V and 1 base from J; bases unmatched to any gene: 5. Germline loops: CDR1 SEHNR, CDR2 FQNEAQ (reference sequence). The CDR3, as DNA: TGTGCCAGCAGCTTAGATGAGGCGGGGGGCACAGATACGCAGTATTTT. This gives the protein CASSLDEAGGTDTQYF.

The V gene is TRBV30, the J gene TRBJ2-7; 8 positions match TRBD1. The germline CDR1 and CDR2 sequences are GTSNPN and SVGIG (reference sequence). This CDR3 is 13 amino acids long. After removal of 1 base from V and 7 bases from J, the junction contained 6 bases not matched to a gene. CDR3 nucleotides: TGTGCCTGGAGTGGTCAGGGGGCTAGAGAGCAGTACTTC. This gives the protein CAWSGQGAREQYF.

As for this clone: Distinct nucleotide sequences in the sample also encode this CDR3. The chain recombines TRBV4-3 with TRBJ1-2; D not certain. CDR3 length: 14 amino acids. The ends were cut back, 0 bases at V and 2 bases at J, with 7 bases in the middle. Looked up from germline, CDR1 is LGHNA and CDR2 is YSLEER. DNA of the CDR3: TGCGCCAGCAGCCAAGATGGGATAAACTATGGCTACACCTTC. As protein: CASSQDGINYGYTF.

The rearrangement joins TRBV5-1 to TRBJ1-2, with D perhaps matching TRBD1 (6 bases). The germline CDR1 and CDR2 sequences are SGHRS and YFSETQ. This CDR3 spans 15 amino acids. Trimming took off 0 bases at V and 2 bases at J, with 11 bases between the two ends. In DNA, the CDR3 is TGCGCCAGCAGCTTGGCTACTACAGGGAACTATGGCTACACCTTC. Translated: CASSLATTGNYGYTF. The full variable domain, with the rest looked up from reference TRBV5-1 and TRBJ1-2, is KAGVTQTPRYLIKTRGQQVTLSCSPISGHRSVSWYQQTPGQGLQFLFEYFSETQRNKGNFPGRFSGRQFSNSRSEMNVSTLELGDSALYLCASSLATTGNYGYTFGSGTRLTVV.

The V and J genes are TRBV30 and TRBJ1-1; tentatively, D is TRBD1 (5 bases). This CDR3 is 13 amino acids long. The germline V and J ends were trimmed by 1 base and 1 base, with 7 bases remaining between them. Germline V gene sequence: CDR1 GTSNPN, CDR2 SVGIG (reference sequence). CDR3 protein: CAWSGGTNTEAFF. CDR3 nucleotides: TGTGCCTGGAGTGGAGGGACGAACACTGAAGCTTTCTTT. Full variable domain (remainder filled in from reference TRBV30 and TRBJ1-1): SQTIHQWPATLVQPVGSPLSLECTVEGTSNPNLYWYRQAAGRGLQLLFYSVGIGQISSEVPQNLSASRPQDRQFILSSKKLLLSDSGFYLCAWSGGTNTEAFFGQGTRLTVV.

The V and J genes are TRBV30 and TRBJ2-1; D is perhaps TRBD2 (6 bases). Germline-derived CDR1 and CDR2 are GTSNPN and SVGIG (reference sequence). V was pared by 4 bases and J by 10 bases, with 14 bases between. This CDR3 has 12 residues. The CDR3 loop reads CAWTRLGDEQFF. DNA of the CDR3: TGTGCCTGGACCCGACTAGGTGACGAGCAGTTCTTC.

This rearrangement joins TRBV9 to TRBJ2-2; D unresolved. Per germline, CDR1 SGDLS and CDR2 YYNGEE. This CDR3 contains 13 residues. V dropped 3 bases and J dropped 2 bases, with 5 bases sitting between them. In DNA form, the CDR3 reads TGTGCCAGCAGCGAGTACAACACCGGGGAGCTGTTTTTT. It yields the protein CASSEYNTGELFF.

This sequence joins TRBV10-3 and TRBJ2-3; D possibly corresponds to TRBD2 (6 bases). The CDR3 sequence is 15 residues long. V was clipped by 7 bases and J by 1 base, with 15 bases between them. Germline assignment: CDR1 ENHRY and CDR2 SYGVKD. The CDR3 DNA follows: TGTGCCATCACCGAGGGAGCTAGCGGCACAGATACGCAGTATTTT. The encoded protein is CAITEGASGTDTQYF.